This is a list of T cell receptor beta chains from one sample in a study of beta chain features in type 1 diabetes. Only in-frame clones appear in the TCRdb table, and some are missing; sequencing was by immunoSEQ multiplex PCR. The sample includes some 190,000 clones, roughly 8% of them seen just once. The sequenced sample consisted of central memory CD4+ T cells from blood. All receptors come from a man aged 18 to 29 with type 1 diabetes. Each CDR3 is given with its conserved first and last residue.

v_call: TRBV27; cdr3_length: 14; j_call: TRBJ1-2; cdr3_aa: CASSLEDRGFGYTF
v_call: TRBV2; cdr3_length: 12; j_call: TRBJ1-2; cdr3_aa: CASSEMTVGYTF
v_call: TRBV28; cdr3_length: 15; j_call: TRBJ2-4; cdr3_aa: CASSPPGLAKNIQYF
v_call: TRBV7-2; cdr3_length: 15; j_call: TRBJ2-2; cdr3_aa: CASSSGQGETGELFF
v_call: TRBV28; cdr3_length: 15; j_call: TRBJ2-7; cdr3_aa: CASSLSGLRIYEQYF
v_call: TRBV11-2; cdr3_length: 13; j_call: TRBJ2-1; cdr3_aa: CASSLWPDNEQFF
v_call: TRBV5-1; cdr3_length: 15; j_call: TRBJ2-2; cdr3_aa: CASSLVAGETGELFF
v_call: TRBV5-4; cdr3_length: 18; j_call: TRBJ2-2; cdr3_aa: CASSLPSGLAGVTGELFF
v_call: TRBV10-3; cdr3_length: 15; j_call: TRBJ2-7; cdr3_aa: CAISARTGGTDEQYF
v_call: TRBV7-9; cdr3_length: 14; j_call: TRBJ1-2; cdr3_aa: CASSLGQGQSGYTF
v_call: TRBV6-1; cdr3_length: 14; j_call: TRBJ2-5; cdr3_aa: CASGGGWVGETQYF
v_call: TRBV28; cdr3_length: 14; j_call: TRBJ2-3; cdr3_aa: CASGHRGPLNTQYF
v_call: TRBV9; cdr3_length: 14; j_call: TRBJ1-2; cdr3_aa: CASSERTGGYGYTF
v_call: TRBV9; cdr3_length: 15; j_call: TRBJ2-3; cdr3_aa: CASSPFGESTDTQYF
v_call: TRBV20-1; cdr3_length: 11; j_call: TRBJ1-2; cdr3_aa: CSVSGNYGYTF
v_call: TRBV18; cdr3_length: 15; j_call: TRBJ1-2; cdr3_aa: CASSPRGTPGDGYTF
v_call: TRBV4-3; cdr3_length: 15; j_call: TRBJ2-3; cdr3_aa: CASSQDWVAGDTQYF
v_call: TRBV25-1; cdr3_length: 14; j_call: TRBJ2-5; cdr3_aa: CASSESDSQETQYF
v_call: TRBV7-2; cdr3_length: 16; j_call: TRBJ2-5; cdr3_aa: CASRRSRGTVGETQYF
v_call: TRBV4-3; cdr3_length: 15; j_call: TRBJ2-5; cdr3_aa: CASSQDADSQETQYF
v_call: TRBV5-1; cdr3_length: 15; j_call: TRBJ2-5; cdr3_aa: CASSLGTPQAETQYF
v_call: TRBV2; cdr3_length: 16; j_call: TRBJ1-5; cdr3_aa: CASSERAGIDNQPQHF
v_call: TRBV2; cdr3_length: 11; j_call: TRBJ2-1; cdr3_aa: CASGQYNEQFF
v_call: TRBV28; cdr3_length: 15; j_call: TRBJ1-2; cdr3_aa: CASSSPSGGTYGYTF
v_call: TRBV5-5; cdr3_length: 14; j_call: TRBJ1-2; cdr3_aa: CASSSQTGAYGYTF
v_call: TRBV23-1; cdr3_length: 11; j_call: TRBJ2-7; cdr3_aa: CASPNRDEQYF
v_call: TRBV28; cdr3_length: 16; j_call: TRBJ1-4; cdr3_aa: CASSLALTGSGEKLFF
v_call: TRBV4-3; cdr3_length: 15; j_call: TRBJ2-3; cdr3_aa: CASSRTSGSTDTQYF
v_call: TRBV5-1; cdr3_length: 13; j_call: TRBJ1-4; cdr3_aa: CASSGSSNEKLFF
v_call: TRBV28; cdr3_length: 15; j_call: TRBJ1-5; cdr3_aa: CASTLARQANRPQHF
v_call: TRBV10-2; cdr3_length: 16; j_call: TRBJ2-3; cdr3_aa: CASSSLAGVSADTQYF
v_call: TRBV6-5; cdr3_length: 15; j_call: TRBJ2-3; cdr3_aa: CASSLTSTHTDTQYF
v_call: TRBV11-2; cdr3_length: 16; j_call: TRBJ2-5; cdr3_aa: CASSRGGLAGQETQYF
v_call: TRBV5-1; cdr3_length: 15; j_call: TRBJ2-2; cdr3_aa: CASSLGDRDTGELFF
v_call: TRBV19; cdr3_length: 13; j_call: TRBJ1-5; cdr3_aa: CASSYRENQPQHF
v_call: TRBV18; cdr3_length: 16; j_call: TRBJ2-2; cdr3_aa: CASSPRTSGNTGELFF
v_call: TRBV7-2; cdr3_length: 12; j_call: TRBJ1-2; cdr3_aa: CASSPGIGGYTF
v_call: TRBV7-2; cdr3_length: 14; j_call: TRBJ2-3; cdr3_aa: CASSLASGKDTQYF